The present T cell receptor (beta chain) was sequenced within a study of T cells after yellow fever vaccination. UMIs were added to TCR cDNA along with a universal primer site when it was made by 5'RACE template switching. TCRdb reprocessed the 5' RACE reads via MiXCR and lists one record per CDR3 protein. The sample yields tens of thousands of distinct CDR3 sequences, 4% to 6% seen once. This clonotype was seen repeatedly, ten times or more. CDR3 length equals 14 residues. Germline V gives CDR1 MNHNS, CDR2 SASEGT. V gave up 3 bases and J gave up 9 bases, with 17 bases separating them. This clonotype originated in a man aged 18 to 29 who received the YFV17D yellow fever vaccine. This specimen consisted of PBMCs, either bulk or a sorted T-cell subset (CD4+, CD8+, memory, or dextramer-sorted; not recorded which), obtained more than 35 days after the first yellow fever vaccination. The chain employs TRBV6-1 and TRBJ1-2; D remains unclear. CDR3 nucleotide sequence: TGTGCCAGCAGTGAGCGGGGTATGATGGATCGCTACACCTTC. It yields the protein CASSERGMMDRYTF.